This TCR beta chain was identified in a study of identical twins. Study-wide results and caveats: Less excess twin sharing appeared in beta out-of-frame sequences. Insertions were fewer in abundant cord blood beta clonotypes, whereas memory repertoires showed none of this pattern.

All of the donors were Caucasians in good health. This CDR3 contains 15 residues. Germline V lookup: CDR1 SGDLS, CDR2 YYNGEE. V was trimmed by 3 bases and J by 3 bases, leaving 12 bases between them. This clonotype was counted a few times. Antigen specificity is unknown. TCRdb passed the 5' RACE reads through MiXCR, listing each CDR3 protein once. The sample yields about 660,000 distinct CDR3 sequences, more than 6.5% seen once. The sample was also linked to a second study, of yellow fever vaccine responses in identical twins.

The sample was PBMCs. The origin of this receptor is a woman younger than 30 in good health. This chain links TRBV9 with TRBJ1-4; maybe TRBD1 (6 bases). The CDR3, as DNA: TGTGCCAGCAGCGAAAACAGGGTCGCTAATGAAAAACTGTTTTTT. Protein sequence: CASSENRVANEKLFF. The entire variable domain, with the rest obtained from reference TRBV9 and TRBJ1-4, is as follows: DSGVTQTPKHLITATGQRVTLRCSPRSGDLSVYWYQQSLDQGLQFLIQYYNGEERAKGNILERFSAQQFPDLHSELNLSSLELGDSALYFCASSENRVANEKLFFGSGTQLSVL.